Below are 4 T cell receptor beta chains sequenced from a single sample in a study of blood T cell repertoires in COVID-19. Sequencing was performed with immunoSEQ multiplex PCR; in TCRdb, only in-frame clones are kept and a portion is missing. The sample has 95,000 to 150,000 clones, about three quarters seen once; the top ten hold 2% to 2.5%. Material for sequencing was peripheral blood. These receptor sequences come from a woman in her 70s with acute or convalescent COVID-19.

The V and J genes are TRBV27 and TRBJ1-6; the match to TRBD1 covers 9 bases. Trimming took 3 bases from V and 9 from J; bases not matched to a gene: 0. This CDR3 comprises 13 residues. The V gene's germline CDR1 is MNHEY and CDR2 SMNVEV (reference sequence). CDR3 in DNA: TGTGCCAGCAGTTTGGACAGGGGTTCACCCCTCCACTTT. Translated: CASSLDRGSPLHF.

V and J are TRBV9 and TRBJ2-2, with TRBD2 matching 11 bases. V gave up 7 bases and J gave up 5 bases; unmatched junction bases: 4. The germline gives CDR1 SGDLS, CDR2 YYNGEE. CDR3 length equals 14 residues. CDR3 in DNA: TGTGCCAGCGGCCGACTAGCGGGGACCGGGGAGCTGTTTTTT. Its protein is CASGRLAGTGELFF.

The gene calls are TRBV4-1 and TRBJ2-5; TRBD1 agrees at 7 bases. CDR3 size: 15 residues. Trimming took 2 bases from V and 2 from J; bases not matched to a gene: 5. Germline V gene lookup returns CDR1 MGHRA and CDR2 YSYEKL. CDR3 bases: TGCGCCAGCAGCCAAACTCCGGGACAGCAAGAGACCCAGTACTTC. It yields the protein CASSQTPGQQETQYF.

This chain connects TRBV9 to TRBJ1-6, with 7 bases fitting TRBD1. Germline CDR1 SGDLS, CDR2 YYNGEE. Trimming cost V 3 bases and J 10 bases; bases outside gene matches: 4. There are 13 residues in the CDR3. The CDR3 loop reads CASSGQGESPLHF. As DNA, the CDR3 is TGTGCCAGCAGCGGACAGGGAGAGTCACCCCTCCACTTT. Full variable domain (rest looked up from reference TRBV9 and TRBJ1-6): DSGVTQTPKHLITATGQRVTLRCSPRSGDLSVYWYQQSLDQGLQFLIQYYNGEERAKGNILERFSAQQFPDLHSELNLSSLELGDSALYFCASSGQGESPLHFGNGTRLTVT.